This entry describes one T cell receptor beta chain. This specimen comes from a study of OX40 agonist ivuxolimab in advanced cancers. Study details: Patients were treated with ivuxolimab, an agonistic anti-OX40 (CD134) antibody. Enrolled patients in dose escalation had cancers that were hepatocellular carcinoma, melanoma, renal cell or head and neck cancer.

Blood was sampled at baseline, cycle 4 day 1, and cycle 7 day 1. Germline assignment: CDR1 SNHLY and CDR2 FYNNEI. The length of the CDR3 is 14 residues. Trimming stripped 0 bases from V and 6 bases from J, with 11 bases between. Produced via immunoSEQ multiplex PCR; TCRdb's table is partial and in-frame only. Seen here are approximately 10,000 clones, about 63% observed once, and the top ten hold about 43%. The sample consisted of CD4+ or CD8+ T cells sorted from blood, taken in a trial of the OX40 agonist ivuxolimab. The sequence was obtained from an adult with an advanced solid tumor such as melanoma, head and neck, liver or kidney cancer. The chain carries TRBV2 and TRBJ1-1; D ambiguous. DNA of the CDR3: TGTGCCAGCAGTGAAGCGCTTAGCGGCGCTGAAGCTTTCTTT. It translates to CASSEALSGAEAFF.